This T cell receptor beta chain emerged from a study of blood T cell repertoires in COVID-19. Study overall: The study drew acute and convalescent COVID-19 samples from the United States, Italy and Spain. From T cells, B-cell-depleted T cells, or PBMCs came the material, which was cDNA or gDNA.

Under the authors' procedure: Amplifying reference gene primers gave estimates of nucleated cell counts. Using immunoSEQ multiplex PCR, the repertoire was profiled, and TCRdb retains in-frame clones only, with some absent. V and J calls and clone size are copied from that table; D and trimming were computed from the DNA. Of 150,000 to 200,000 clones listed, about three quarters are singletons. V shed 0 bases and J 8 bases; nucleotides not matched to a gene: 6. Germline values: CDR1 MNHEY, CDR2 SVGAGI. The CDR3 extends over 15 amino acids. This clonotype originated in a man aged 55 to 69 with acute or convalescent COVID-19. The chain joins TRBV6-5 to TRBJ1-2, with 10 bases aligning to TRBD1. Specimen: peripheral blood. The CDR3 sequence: CASSYSATGGRGYTF. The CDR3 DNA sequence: TGTGCCAGCAGTTACTCCGCGACAGGGGGCCGGGGCTACACCTTC.